One and the same sample provided the 16 T cell receptor beta chains below, sequenced in a study of T cell repertoires in cytomegalovirus infection. TCRdb re-analysed the reads in MiXCR, keeping a single row per CDR3 protein. This sample has approximately 400,000 distinct CDR3 sequences, with about a third found just once. Specimen: PBMCs. The receptor set was obtained from a human donor in good health (CMV status not recorded). Some clones in this sample may be carry-over from other donors' samples.

With regard to this clonotype: The CDR3 does not end in the conserved phenylalanine or tryptophan, so this is likely a read error. The V call is TRBV4-1, the J call TRBJ2-5; D remains unclear. V lost 1 base and J lost 5, with 14 bases in between. The germline gives CDR1 MGHRA, CDR2 YSYEKL. The CDR3 is made up of 15 amino acids. CDR3 protein: CASSQVPPGAETQYL. CDR3 in DNA: TGCGCCAGCAGCCAAGTTCCCCCCGGCGCGGAGACCCAGTACTTA.

The sample holds a few counts of this clonotype. J is TRBJ1-1 and V is TRBV6-6; 9 bases align to TRBD1. The CDR3 totals 17 residues. Germline CDR1 MNHNY, CDR2 SVGAGI (reference sequence). The ends lost 0 bases at V and 5 bases at J; junction bases unmatched: 10. Here the CDR3 reads CASSYSRTGARATEAFF. The CDR3 DNA sequence: TGTGCCAGCAGTTACTCGAGGACAGGGGCTCGTGCAACTGAAGCTTTCTTT.

This clonotype was picked up many times. This chain connects TRBV7-6 to TRBJ2-6; D not certain. CDR1 and CDR2 from the germline V gene are SGHVS and FNYEAQ. The CDR3 has 16 amino acids. Trimming removed 3 bases at V and 0 bases at J, with 9 bases between. CDR3 sequence reads: CASSFITGSGANVLTF. The CDR3 DNA sequence: TGTGCCAGCAGCTTTATTACGGGCTCTGGGGCCAACGTCCTGACTTTC.

About this clonotype: This may stem from a read error, because a much larger clone lies one nucleotide away. The chain recombines TRBV7-2 with TRBJ2-5; D not resolved. Trimming cost V 5 bases and J 5 bases, with 15 bases left between them. The CDR3 consists of 14 residues. In germline, CDR1 is SGHTA, CDR2 FQGNSA. This CDR3 is CASSHSGRRETQYF. CDR3 in DNA: TGTGCCAGCAGCCACAGTGGTAGACGGGAGACCCAGTACTTC. Full variable domain (rest looked up from reference TRBV7-2 and TRBJ2-5): GAGVSQSPSNKVTEKGKDVELRCDPISGHTALYWYRQSLGQGLEFLIYFQGNSAPDKSGLPSDRFSAERTGGSVSTLTIQRTQQEDSAVYLCASSHSGRRETQYFGPGTRLLVL.

The chain uses TRBV7-2 and TRBJ2-7, with 8 nucleotides matching TRBD2. This CDR3 is 17 amino acids long. The J segment lost 0 bases and the V segment lost 2 bases, leaving 9 bases of the junction unmatched. The germline gives CDR1 SGHTA, CDR2 FQGNSA. CDR3 coding DNA: TGTGCCAGCAGCTTAAGAGCGGGGGCCTCAAGCTCCTACGAGCAGTACTTC. Translation gives CASSLRAGASSSYEQYF.

This clonotype came up a few times. The CDR3 nucleotides read TGTGCCAGTAGTAGGACTGACCAAGAGACCCAGTACTTC. Its protein product is CASSRTDQETQYF. This chain uses TRBV19 with TRBJ2-5; D is perhaps TRBD2 (5 bases). Trimming pared 4 bases from V and 0 bases from J, leaving 6 bases between. Per germline, CDR1 LNHDA and CDR2 SQIVND (reference sequence). The CDR3 has 13 residues.

This rearrangement joins TRBV20-1 to TRBJ2-2; 7 positions agree with TRBD2. Germline values: CDR1 DFQATT, CDR2 SNEGSKA (reference sequence). The ends lost 3 bases at V and 3 bases at J; junction bases unmatched: 13. The CDR3 spans 17 residues. The CDR3 reads CSARGRGNLVDTGELFF. The DNA of the CDR3 is TGCAGTGCTAGGGGGAGGGGTAACCTTGTGGACACCGGGGAGCTGTTTTTT.

This chain links TRBV7-2 with TRBJ1-1; TRBD1 is a possible D gene (6 bases). Germline CDR1 and CDR2: SGHTA and FQGNSA. The CDR3 contains 14 residues. V shed 5 bases and J shed 2 bases, with 12 bases lying between them. This chain's CDR3 is CASSVKQGNTEAFF. The CDR3 DNA reads as TGTGCCAGCAGCGTAAAACAGGGTAACACTGAAGCTTTCTTT.

The chain couples TRBV5-6 to TRBJ2-7; 7 nucleotides align to TRBD1. The germline V gene encodes CDR1 SGHDT and CDR2 YYEEEE. This CDR3 spans 14 amino acids. V lost 3 bases, J lost 4 bases, and 7 bases stayed unmatched. This CDR3 is CASSYTDRVYEQYF. CDR3 DNA sequence: TGTGCCAGCAGCTACACCGACAGGGTTTACGAGCAGTACTTC.

In its sample, this clonotype was seen many times. The rearrangement uses TRBV7-9 and TRBJ1-6; unclear D gene. The CDR3 loop spans 14 amino acids. Germline assignment: CDR1 SEHNR and CDR2 FQNEAQ (reference sequence). V lost 0 bases and J lost 10, with 10 bases in between. In DNA, the CDR3 is TGTGCCAGCAGCTTAGCTCGGTCTCAATCACCCCTCCACTTT. This gives the protein CASSLARSQSPLHF.

For this clonotype: A read error is possible here, since a much larger clone lies one base away. The rearrangement uses TRBV7-2 and TRBJ2-1; 9 positions agree with TRBD2. Germline V gene lookup returns CDR1 SGHTA and CDR2 FQGNSA. With V trimmed by 3 bases and J by 10 bases, 10 bases remained unmatched. The CDR3 is made up of 15 amino acids. The CDR3 DNA reads TGTGCCAGCAGCTTTAGCGGGGGTGTCTGGAAGGAGCAGTTCTTC. This sequence encodes CASSFSGGVWKEQFF.

The chain links TRBV12-3 or TRBV12-4 to TRBJ1-6; 9 nucleotides line up with TRBD1. Trimming at V came to 6 bases and at J to 10 bases, leaving 7 bases not matched to a gene. The CDR3 totals 14 residues. The CDR3 DNA follows: TGTGCCAGCAGACCCGGGACAGGGAACTCACCCCTCCACTTT. Its protein product is CASRPGTGNSPLHF.

In this sample, this clonotype turned up a few times. The V and J genes are TRBV5-1 and TRBJ2-7; TRBD1 or TRBD2 may be the D gene (5 bases each). The CDR3 length is 16 residues. V lost 2 bases and J 1 base, leaving 16 bases between the germline ends. The germline V gene encodes CDR1 SGHRS and CDR2 YFSETQ. This CDR3 is CASSFPSGALSYEQYF. In DNA form, the CDR3 reads TGCGCCAGCAGCTTCCCTTCCGGGGCATTATCCTACGAGCAGTACTTC.

The rearrangement uses TRBV3-1 and TRBJ2-1; 8 bases match TRBD2. Trimming took 1 base from V and 3 from J; bases not matched to a gene: 5. Looked up from germline, CDR1 is LGHDT and CDR2 is YNNKEL (reference sequence). The length of the CDR3 is 16 residues. The CDR3 sequence: CASSQGPAGVYNEQFF. CDR3 nucleotides: TGTGCCAGCAGCCAAGGGCCAGCGGGGGTCTACAATGAGCAGTTCTTC.

This clonotype was recorded many times. The chain has TRBV7-6 and TRBJ1-1, with D tentatively TRBD1 (6 bases). This CDR3 is 13 amino acids long. CDR1 is SGHVS, CDR2 FNYEAQ, per germline. Trimming pared 7 bases from V and 5 bases from J, leaving 14 bases between. CDR3 region: CASKGGEDTEAFF. The CDR3 region has the DNA TGTGCCAGCAAGGGGGGCGAGGATACTGAAGCTTTCTTT.

The V gene is TRBV7-4, the J gene TRBJ1-2, with a tentative D call TRBD1 (5 bases). Germline lookup yields CDR1 SGHVT and CDR2 SQSDAQ. This CDR3 comprises 14 residues. V lost 6 bases to trimming and J lost 4 bases, with 15 bases between them. The CDR3 protein is CASRPPGGVYGYTF. CDR3 DNA sequence: TGTGCCAGCAGACCCCCGGGGGGGGTCTATGGCTACACCTTC.